The sequence of this T cell receptor (beta chain) was determined in a study of blood T cell repertoires in COVID-19. Authors' processing steps: Amplification of reference gene primers provided the estimated nucleated cell counts. Assay used: immunoSEQ multiplex PCR; TCRdb lists only in-frame clones, some missing. The DNA was the basis for D and trimming; V, J and clone size are from that table. The sample records about 380,000 clones, approximately 90% being singletons. Looked up from germline, CDR1 is SQVTM and CDR2 is ANQGSEA. Trimming removed 4 bases at V and 3 bases at J, with 27 bases between. CDR3 length: 18 residues. Adults between about 18 and 95 years of age took part from fewer than 30 US areas. Participants had their cohort set by participant-reported clinical history. Two consecutive negative NP/OP PCR tests, clearance, or resolved symptoms defined Cohort 3 recovery.

The TCR was taken from a woman under 30 who had recovered from COVID-19. The chain uses TRBV29-1 and TRBJ1-1; the D gene is possibly TRBD1 (5 bases). Sample: PBMCs or T cells enriched from blood (not recorded which). The CDR3 loop reads CSVVGLRGLEGSDTEAFF. Here the CDR3 DNA reads TGCAGCGTTGTTGGGCTGAGGGGCCTGGAGGGTTCGGACACTGAAGCTTTCTTT.